This TCR beta chain emerged from a study of blood T cell repertoires in COVID-19. Study context: T cells, B-cell-depleted T cells, or PBMCs supplied cDNA or gDNA.

Trimming removed 3 bases at V and 5 bases at J, with 8 bases between. The length of the CDR3 is 13 residues. Germline assignment: CDR1 LNHNV and CDR2 YYDKDF (reference sequence). Some clones are missing from TCRdb's copy, which holds only in-frame ones; the method was immunoSEQ multiplex PCR. The sample has some 100,000 clones; approximately 86% are singletons. Specimen: peripheral blood. V usage is TRBV15 and J usage is TRBJ2-1; TRBD2 is a possible D gene (5 bases). The receptor was derived from a woman in her seventies with acute or convalescent COVID-19. CDR3 sequence reads: CATSSTLDNEQFF. CDR3 bases: TGTGCCACCAGCAGCACACTAGACAATGAGCAGTTCTTC.